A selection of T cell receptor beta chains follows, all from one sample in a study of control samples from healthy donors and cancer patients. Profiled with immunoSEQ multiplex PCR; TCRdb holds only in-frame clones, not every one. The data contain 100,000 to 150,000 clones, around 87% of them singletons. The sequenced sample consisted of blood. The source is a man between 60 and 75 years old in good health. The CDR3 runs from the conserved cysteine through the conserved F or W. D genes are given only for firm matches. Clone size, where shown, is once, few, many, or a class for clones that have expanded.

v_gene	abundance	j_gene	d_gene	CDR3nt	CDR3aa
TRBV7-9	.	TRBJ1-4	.	TGTGCCAGCAGCTTAGCGCGCGGTGCAACTAATGAAAAACTGTTTTTT	CASSLARGATNEKLFF
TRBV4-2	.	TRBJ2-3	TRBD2	TGTGCCAGCAGCCTACGGGGGGGCCTCACAGATACGCAGTATTTT	CASSLRGGLTDTQYF
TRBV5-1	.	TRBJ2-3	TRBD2	TGCGCCACCTCGACTAGCGGGTCGGATACGCAGTATTTT	CATSTSGSDTQYF
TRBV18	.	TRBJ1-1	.	TGTGCCAGCTCACCTGAGGTGGGCGCGTGGAGGAACACTGAAGCTTTCTTT	CASSPEVGAWRNTEAFF
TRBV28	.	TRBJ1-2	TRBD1	TGTGCCAGCAGAAACAGGGGCGGTAACTATGGCTACACCTTC	CASRNRGGNYGYTF
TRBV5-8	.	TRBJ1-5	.	TGTGCCAGCAGCCCCTTAGGGGACACAGGCAATCAGCCCCAGCATTTT	CASSPLGDTGNQPQHF
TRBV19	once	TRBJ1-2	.	TGTGCCAGTAGAGAGACAGGACTTAACTATGGCTACACCTTC	CASRETGLNYGYTF
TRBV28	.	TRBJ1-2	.	TGTGCCAGCAGTTTCAACTATTTAATCTATGGCTACACCTTC	CASSFNYLIYGYTF
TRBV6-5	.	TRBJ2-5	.	TGTGCCAGCACCGCGGAACAGGGCAGAGAGACCCAGTACTTC	CASTAEQGRETQYF
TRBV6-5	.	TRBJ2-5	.	TGTGCCAGCAGAAGAGGGACACCCGCCGAAACCCAGTACTTC	CASRRGTPAETQYF
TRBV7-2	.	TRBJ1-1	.	TGTGCCAGCAGCTTAGCCTACAGAAATGAAGCTTTCTTT	CASSLAYRNEAFF
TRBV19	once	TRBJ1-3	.	TGTGCCAGTAGTATAAGGCCCAGGGACTCTGGAAACACCATATATTTT	CASSIRPRDSGNTIYF